This TCR beta chain was sequenced in a study of neoadjuvant anti-PD-1 for oral cavity cancer. Study-wide context: Before surgery, most patients got three to four biweekly 3 mg/kg nivolumab doses. Patients without progression received a fourth nivolumab dose around day 43, then surgical resection on days 50-56.

The CDR3 length is 13 residues. Unmatched junction bases numbered 5, after V lost 6 bases and J lost 2 bases. The V gene's germline CDR1 is SQVTM and CDR2 ANQGSEA. Sequencing was performed with immunoSEQ multiplex PCR; in TCRdb, only in-frame clones are kept and a portion is missing. This sample yields around 14,000 clones, of which roughly 70% are seen a single time; approximately 2.2% belongs to the top ten. The time point is: after neoadjuvant nivolumab, at surgical resection. This sequence was found in a person aged 35-79 years with oral cavity squamous cell carcinoma. Here the sequenced sample was PBMCs, taken after nivolumab (anti-PD-1) treatment. The chain is built from TRBV29-1 and TRBJ2-3, with 7 bases matching TRBD1. CDR3: CSVSGQNTDTQYF. In DNA, the CDR3 is TGCAGCGTATCGGGACAGAACACAGATACGCAGTATTTT.